The rows below give T cell receptor beta chains drawn from one sample of a study of T cell responses to AZD1222 COVID-19 vaccine. The protocol was immunoSEQ multiplex PCR, while the TCRdb copy is restricted to in-frame clones and leaves out a portion. Of 150,000 to 200,000 clones in the sample, almost 95% are singletons; the top ten hold 9.2%. The source material was peripheral blood, sampled on day 0 of AZD1222 vaccination. These receptors came from an adult in good health. Both conserved end residues are part of each CDR3. The D gene is left open where the match is weak. Clone size is stated in some rows and not others, as once, few, many or a class when expanded.

clone_size	v_call	d_call	j_call	cdr3_aa	cdr3_nt
once	TRBV5-1	-	TRBJ2-3	CASSSAPGSDTQYF	TGCGCCAGCAGCTCCGCCCCAGGGTCAGATACGCAGTATTTT
-	TRBV5-5	-	TRBJ1-6	CASSHEDIDNSPLHF	TGTGCCAGCAGCCACGAGGACATTGATAATTCACCCCTCCACTTT
-	TRBV5-1	TRBD2	TRBJ2-7	CASSSAGAYEQYF	TGCGCCAGCAGCTCGGCGGGAGCTTACGAGCAGTACTTC
-	TRBV6-2/TRBV6-3	TRBD2	TRBJ2-7	CASSYPGLAGAAEQYF	TGTGCCAGCAGTTATCCCGGACTAGCGGGAGCGGCCGAGCAGTACTTC
-	TRBV29-1	-	TRBJ2-5	CSGAHLIKETQYF	TGCAGCGGCGCCCACCTCATAAAAGAGACCCAGTACTTC
-	TRBV6-1	TRBD2	TRBJ2-7	CASSEGGGTPYEQYF	TGTGCCAGCAGTGAGGGCGGGGGGACCCCCTACGAGCAGTACTTC
-	TRBV9	TRBD2	TRBJ2-2	CASSGPYPPLAGGRDTGELFF	TGTGCCAGCAGCGGGCCCTACCCCCCCCTAGCGGGAGGACGAGACACCGGGGAGCTGTTTTTT
-	TRBV2	TRBD1	TRBJ1-3	CASSRDRGRDTIYF	TGTGCCAGCAGCAGGGACAGGGGGCGAGACACCATATATTTT
once	TRBV7-9	TRBD2	TRBJ2-7	CASSSGTSGSGFNEQYF	TGTGCCAGCAGCTCTGGGACTAGCGGGAGTGGGTTTAACGAGCAGTACTTC
-	TRBV9	-	TRBJ2-7	CASNNGGREQYF	TGTGCCAGCAATAATGGGGGGAGGGAGCAGTACTTC
-	TRBV3-1/TRBV3-2	-	TRBJ1-1	CASSHTTGSSEAFF	TGTGCCAGCAGCCATACTACAGGATCATCTGAAGCTTTCTTT
-	TRBV27	-	TRBJ1-1	CASSPLVIGGVTEAFF	TGTGCCAGCAGTCCCCTGGTAATTGGAGGGGTCACTGAAGCTTTCTTT
-	TRBV7-3	-	TRBJ1-6	CASSLVQGSPLHF	TGTGCCAGCAGCTTGGTACAGGGTTCACCCCTCCACTTT
-	TRBV29-1	TRBD2	TRBJ2-7	CSVGGLAGNYEQYF	TGCAGCGTTGGGGGACTAGCGGGAAACTACGAGCAGTACTTC
once	TRBV6-2/TRBV6-3	TRBD1	TRBJ1-1	CASSKGQGWGNTEAFF	TGTGCCAGCAGCAAAGGACAGGGCTGGGGGAACACTGAAGCTTTCTTT
-	TRBV9	-	TRBJ1-2	CASSAGTGYLSYGYTF	TGTGCCAGCAGCGCCGGAACAGGGTACCTCTCCTATGGCTACACCTTC
-	TRBV6-2/TRBV6-3	-	TRBJ2-7	CASSYSIVPSRYF	TGTGCCAGCAGTTACTCGATAGTGCCCTCACGGTACTTC
few	TRBV5-4	TRBD1	TRBJ2-7	CASSFDQGATYEQYF	TGTGCCAGCAGCTTCGACCAGGGGGCTACCTACGAGCAGTACTTC
-	TRBV24-1	-	TRBJ2-1	CATSDPGGGPYNEQFF	TGTGCCACCAGTGACCCGGGTGGGGGTCCTTACAATGAGCAGTTCTTC
-	TRBV7-9	TRBD1	TRBJ1-2	CASSQQQGNYGYTF	TGTGCCAGCAGCCAACAACAGGGGAACTATGGCTACACCTTC
-	TRBV27	-	TRBJ2-7	CASSPRQESYEQYF	TGTGCCAGCAGTCCGAGACAGGAGAGCTACGAGCAGTACTTC
-	TRBV7-2	-	TRBJ1-2	CASSFDRDYGYTF	TGTGCCAGCAGCTTTGATCGGGACTATGGCTACACCTTC
-	TRBV2	TRBD2	TRBJ2-5	CASSSAGTNSQETQYF	TGTGCCAGCAGTAGCGCCGGGACTAACTCCCAAGAGACCCAGTACTTC
-	TRBV4-3	-	TRBJ1-4	CASSQGARSRREEKLFF	TGCGCCAGCAGCCAAGGTGCGAGGAGTCGCCGGGAAGAAAAACTGTTTTTT
-	TRBV7-3	-	TRBJ2-2	CASSPGPTGELFF	TGTGCCAGCAGTCCCGGGCCGACCGGGGAGCTGTTTTTT
-	TRBV28	-	TRBJ1-1	CASSPPSWGIWGTEAFF	TGTGCCAGCAGTCCGCCCTCGTGGGGTATCTGGGGAACTGAAGCTTTCTTT
once	TRBV7-8	-	TRBJ2-7	CASSPTLFSDEQYF	TGTGCCAGCAGCCCAACCCTGTTTTCGGACGAGCAGTACTTC